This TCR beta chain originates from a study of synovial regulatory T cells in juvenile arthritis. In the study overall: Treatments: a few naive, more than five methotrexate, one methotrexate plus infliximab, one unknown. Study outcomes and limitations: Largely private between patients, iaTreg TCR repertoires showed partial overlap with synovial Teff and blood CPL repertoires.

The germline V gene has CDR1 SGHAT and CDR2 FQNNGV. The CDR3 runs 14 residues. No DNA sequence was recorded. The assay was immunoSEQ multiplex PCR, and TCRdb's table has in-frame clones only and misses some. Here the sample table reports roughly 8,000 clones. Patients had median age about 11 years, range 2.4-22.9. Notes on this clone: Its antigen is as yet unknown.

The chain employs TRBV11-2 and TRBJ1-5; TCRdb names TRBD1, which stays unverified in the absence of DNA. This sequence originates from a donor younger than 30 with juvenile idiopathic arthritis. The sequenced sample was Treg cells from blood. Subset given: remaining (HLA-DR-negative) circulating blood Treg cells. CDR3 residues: CASSPGGLNQPQHF.